Presented here are 19 T cell receptor beta chains from one specimen sequenced in a study of blood T cell repertoires in COVID-19. TCRdb's copy holds only in-frame clones and misses some; the assay was immunoSEQ multiplex PCR. Of 45,000 to 50,000 clones listed, about 83% are singletons. The sample comprised peripheral blood. The receptors were sampled from a man older than 75 in a cohort sampled during active COVID-19.

This chain links TRBV7-2 with TRBJ2-1; 11 positions match TRBD2. V shed 3 bases and J 9 bases; nucleotides not matched to a gene: 4. Germline V gene sequence: CDR1 SGHTA, CDR2 FQGNSA. The CDR3 runs to 14 residues. Here the CDR3 reads CASSFGLAGGEQFF. CDR3 coding DNA: TGTGCCAGCAGCTTTGGGCTAGCGGGAGGTGAGCAGTTCTTC.

The genes are TRBV10-3 and TRBJ2-3, with a tentative D call TRBD2 (6 bases). The CDR3 extends over 14 amino acids. The V gene lost 6 bases and the J gene lost 2 bases, with 12 bases spanning the gap. Per the germline V gene, CDR1 is ENHRY and CDR2 is SYGVKD. The chain's CDR3 is CAISLLAPTDTQYF. CDR3 in DNA: TGTGCCATCAGCTTACTAGCCCCCACAGATACGCAGTATTTT.

This clone occurred a few times. This chain connects TRBV7-2 to TRBJ2-2, with TRBD2 matching 9 bases. This CDR3 has 16 amino acids. Germline CDR1 is SGHTA and CDR2 is FQGNSA. Unmatched junction bases numbered 9, after V lost 4 bases and J lost 6 bases. In DNA, the CDR3 is TGTGCCAGCAGCTGGCGGTTAGCGGGAGTTTCCGGGGAGCTGTTTTTT. The encoded protein is CASSWRLAGVSGELFF.

V is TRBV7-8 and J is TRBJ1-1; 7 bases are a match to TRBD1. The CDR3 loop spans 15 amino acids. Per germline, CDR1 SGHVS and CDR2 FQNEAQ. The junction had 9 bases not matched to a gene; V was cut back by 5 bases and J by 3 bases. In DNA, the CDR3 is TGTGCCAGCAGCGCCTTAGGGGGCGGTTACACTGAAGCTTTCTTT. Amino acids: CASSALGGGYTEAFF.

The J gene is TRBJ2-1, the V gene TRBV15; 9 nucleotides line up with TRBD2. The CDR3 has 17 residues. Per germline, CDR1 LNHNV and CDR2 YYDKDF (reference sequence). V dropped 2 bases and J dropped 1; count of bases not matched to a gene: 6. The CDR3 region has the DNA TGTGCCACCAGCAGAACGCTAGCGGGGTTGTCCTACAATGAGCAGTTCTTC. This gives the protein CATSRTLAGLSYNEQFF.

The chain employs TRBV10-2 and TRBJ1-2; 8 nucleotides align to TRBD1. From germline, CDR1 is WSHSY and CDR2 SAAADI. With 5 bases clipped from V and 5 bases from J, the junction kept 7 bases outside the gene matches. The CDR3 contains 14 residues. The CDR3 is CASSSTGDLYGYTF. CDR3 nucleotide sequence: TGCGCCAGCAGTTCGACAGGGGACCTTTATGGCTACACCTTC.

This clone was picked up one time. J is TRBJ2-2 and V is TRBV5-6, with D possibly TRBD2 on 5 matching bases. The V and J ends lost 1 base and 4 bases respectively, with 17 bases between them. The CDR3 extends over 17 amino acids. In germline, CDR1 is SGHDT, CDR2 YYEEEE. CDR3 DNA: TGTGCCAGCAGCTTGTCGGTCTCGGGAACTTCCACCGGGGAGCTGTTTTTT. Its translation is CASSLSVSGTSTGELFF.

V and J are TRBV28 and TRBJ1-4, with TRBD1 identical over 10 bases. J lost 6 bases, V lost 4 bases, and 5 bases had no gene match. Per the germline V gene, CDR1 is MDHEN and CDR2 is SYDVKM. There are 15 residues in the CDR3. For the CDR3, the DNA is TGTGCCAGCAGTTCATCCGGGACAGGGGATGAAAAACTGTTTTTT. Translated, it gives CASSSSGTGDEKLFF.

The genes are TRBV3-1 (or the pseudogene TRBV3-2) and TRBJ2-3, with 7 nucleotides matching TRBD2. The trim removed 2 bases at V and 5 bases at J, leaving 10 bases unmatched. The CDR3 loop spans 16 amino acids. Germline CDR1 and CDR2: LGHDT and YNNKEL (reference sequence). The CDR3 DNA reads as TGTGCCAGCAGCCAAAGGCCGGGGGGATTAGGAGATACGCAGTATTTT. Protein: CASSQRPGGLGDTQYF.

The V and J genes are TRBV29-1 and TRBJ2-7, with TRBD2 as a possible D gene (6 bases). Germline CDR1 SQVTM, CDR2 ANQGSEA. V dropped 7 bases and J dropped 5 bases, with 15 bases sitting between them. This CDR3 has 12 residues. CDR3 in DNA: TGCAGCGCCGGGAGCGCCAGGCACGAGCAGTACTTC. Protein sequence: CSAGSARHEQYF.

The chain couples TRBV7-9 to TRBJ2-7; 8 nucleotides agree with TRBD1. Germline trimming cut 8 bases from V and 0 bases from J; bases unmatched to any gene: 6. Looked up from germline, CDR1 is SEHNR and CDR2 is FQNEAQ (reference sequence). The CDR3 has 14 amino acids. CDR3 protein: CASGRDRNSYEQYF. The CDR3 DNA sequence: TGTGCCAGCGGCCGGGACAGGAACTCCTACGAGCAGTACTTC.

CDR3 in amino acids: CACSTRDRGHYGYTF. The DNA for the CDR3 is TGTGCCTGCAGTACCCGGGACAGGGGACACTATGGCTACACCTTC. This chain links TRBV30 with TRBJ1-2; 10 positions match TRBD1. This CDR3 is built from 15 residues. CDR1 and CDR2 from the germline V gene are GTSNPN and SVGIG (reference sequence). V gave up 6 bases and J gave up 3 bases; unmatched junction bases: 10.

The chain links TRBV7-3 to TRBJ2-1; perhaps TRBD2 as D (5 bases). The CDR3 is made up of 13 amino acids. Trimming took 1 base from V and 4 from J, leaving 5 bases between them. Germline CDR1 is SGHTA and CDR2 is FQGTGA. The CDR3 protein is CASSLSGYNEQFF. DNA for the CDR3: TGTGCCAGCAGCTTAAGCGGGTACAATGAGCAGTTCTTC.

The gene calls are TRBV19 and TRBJ2-4; no definite D call. The CDR3 length is 15 residues. The germline V gene has CDR1 LNHDA and CDR2 SQIVND (reference sequence). V lost 11 bases, J lost 1 base, and 18 bases lay in between. The CDR3 loop is CASNPGSLAKNIQYF. For the CDR3, the DNA is TGTGCCTCCAACCCAGGATCTCTGGCCAAAAACATTCAGTACTTC.

This clone was observed a handful of times. This chain joins TRBV11-1 and TRBJ1-1; D is unclear. Trimming removed 5 bases at V and 1 base at J, with 11 bases between. Germline V gene lookup returns CDR1 SGHAT and CDR2 FQDESV (reference sequence). CDR3 length: 14 residues. CDR3 in amino acids: CASSPRTRNTEAFF. In DNA form, the CDR3 reads TGTGCCAGCAGCCCTCGTACCAGGAACACTGAAGCTTTCTTT.

On this clone itself: The junction differs from germline at one of its ends, possibly a read error. The chain has TRBV7-2 and TRBJ1-6; D may be TRBD1 (5 bases). Germline values: CDR1 SGHTA, CDR2 FQGNSA. The CDR3 is made up of 17 amino acids. The CDR3 spells CASSLVTGAGYISPLHF. The CDR3 bases are TGTGCCAGCAGCTTAGTAACAGGTGCAGGGTATATTTCACCCCTCCACTTT. The full variable domain, completed using reference TRBV7-2 and TRBJ1-6, is GAGVSQSPSNKVTEKGKDVELRCDPISGHTALYWYRQSLGQGLEFLIYFQGNSAPDKSGLPSDRFSAERTGGSVSTLTIQRTQQEDSAVYLCASSLVTGAGYISPLHFGNGTRLTVT.

CDR3 DNA sequence: TGTGCCAGCAGCCCCAGGGGATCTGGGGCCAACGTCCTGACTTTC. Amino acids: CASSPRGSGANVLTF. This chain links TRBV11-2 with TRBJ2-6; a weak D match, TRBD1 (6 bases). Per the germline V gene, CDR1 is SGHAT and CDR2 is FQNNGV. The V end lost 5 bases, the J end lost 1 base, and 9 bases lay between the germline ends. This CDR3 contains 15 residues.

The V gene is TRBV11-3, the J gene TRBJ1-1, with a possible D match to TRBD1 (6 bases). This CDR3 comprises 15 residues. Germline V gene sequence: CDR1 SGHNT, CDR2 YENEEA. With 2 bases removed from V and 7 bases from J, the gap between germline ends came to 17 bases. The CDR3 nucleotides are TGTGCCAGCAGCTTACGAAGAACAGGGCCGAGTGAAGCTTTCTTT. Its translation: CASSLRRTGPSEAFF.

The V and J genes are TRBV7-2 and TRBJ1-4; TRBD1 matches 7 bases. The trim removed 1 base at V and 7 bases at J, leaving 6 bases unmatched. Germline V gene data show CDR1 as SGHTA and CDR2 as FQGNSA. The CDR3 length is 15 residues. CDR3 DNA sequence: TGTGCCAGCAGCTTAGTACAGGGGAGAGGTGAAAAACTGTTTTTT. It codes for CASSLVQGRGEKLFF.